This T cell receptor beta chain was captured by sequencing in a study of neurological immune-mediated disorders (dated by TCRdb to the late 2010s). About the investigation overall: Using UMI-based sequencing, the study compared peripheral blood TCR-beta repertoires from patients with HTLV-I-associated myelopathy (HAM/TSP), patients with multiple sclerosis, and healthy controls. Alongside PBMC samples, the set of approximately 100 TCR-beta libraries contained longitudinal samples, technical triplicates, and paired CD4+ and CD8+ T-cell subsets that had been sorted. The cohort comprised around 70 subjects: some 15 HAM/TSP patients, some 34 multiple sclerosis patients and about 20 healthy controls. Beyond this particular receptor, the publication reports: The highest TCR clonal expansion was observed in HAM/TSP patients, whereas the lowest was observed in MS patients, even when compared with healthy controls. No identical CDR3 amino acid sequences were found to be shared among expanded clones across subjects, suggesting that TCR-beta repertoires were private in all groups.

This clonotype was detected ten times or more. The clone's antigen remains unknown. No much larger clone exists at a distance of one base, and base qualities are not known. The CDR3 goes from the cysteine to the phenylalanine over 16 residues. The only DNA kept is the CDR3, 48 bases in frame from the first base. Trimming removed 6 bases from V and 2 bases from J, leaving 21 bases between the germline ends. CDR1 is given as DFQATT and CDR2 as SNEGSKA, both from the germline V gene (reference sequence). The healthy controls were volunteers from blood banks in Maryland, USA. For unsorted PBMC libraries, 2 million PBMCs were used after storage in RNAlater at -80 degrees C until RNA extraction. Peripheral blood was subjected to Ficoll-Hypaque density gradient centrifugation to isolate PBMCs, which were then cryopreserved in liquid nitrogen. To synthesize cDNA, template-switch 5'RACE was performed with a primer carrying a 10-nucleotide random unique molecular identifier so that each TCR transcript was tagged. Every sequencing run covered 15-18 subjects and yielded more than 160 million TCR-beta sequences. The RNeasy kit was used to extract total RNA. Using the KAPA Real-time Library Amplification kit, TCR-beta VDJ regions were amplified with primers for the TCR constant region and the 5'RACE anchor. A first PCR added sample indexes and Illumina adaptors, and a second PCR then raised library yield. After Ampure bead purification, the roughly 650 bp TCR product was size-selected on a 2% E-gel SizeSelection system. Before pooling, library quality was checked on a Bioanalyzer, concentration was measured with Qubit, and libraries were quantified with the Kapa Library Quantification kit. An Illumina HiSeq 2500 was used to sequence the libraries paired-end at 2 x 150 bp. To increase sequence diversity, roughly 25-31% phiX was spiked into each library pool. The authors processed their data as follows. The quality-filtered reads were processed with the UMI-based MiGEC pipeline, whose error correction step removed more than 80% of the raw TCR sequences. IMGT germline references were used for aligning VDJ genes, and each clonotype was defined as a unique CDR3 amino acid sequence together with its V-J genes. VDJtools evaluated clonal expansion, Shannon diversity and CDR3 relatedness (CalcPairwiseDistances, ClusterSamples); CLCbio workbench built phylogenetic trees. Expanded clones were defined as having at least 8 unique UMIs, based on coefficient-of-variation modelling across technical triplicates. TCRdb reworked the public reads: Q25 trimming with fastp, MiXCR clone assembly, productive beta chains retained. Rows matching on CDR3 protein sequence are summarized as one entry with the most common DNA and genes. TCRdb, not the original authors, processed these V and J calls. Across this sample there are 15,000 to 20,000 distinct CDR3 sequences, with 20% to 25% seen only once. The ten biggest clones cover around 23% of the sample.

What was sequenced was PBMCs. This sequence originates from a man in his fifties or sixties in good health. Here the chain combines TRBV20-1 and TRBJ2-3; possibly the D gene is TRBD1, per 5 matching bases. The sequenced DNA: TGCAGTGCCACTCCCTCTCGACAGTGGGACACAGATACGCAGTATTTT. Translated, this gives CSATPSRQWDTDTQYF.